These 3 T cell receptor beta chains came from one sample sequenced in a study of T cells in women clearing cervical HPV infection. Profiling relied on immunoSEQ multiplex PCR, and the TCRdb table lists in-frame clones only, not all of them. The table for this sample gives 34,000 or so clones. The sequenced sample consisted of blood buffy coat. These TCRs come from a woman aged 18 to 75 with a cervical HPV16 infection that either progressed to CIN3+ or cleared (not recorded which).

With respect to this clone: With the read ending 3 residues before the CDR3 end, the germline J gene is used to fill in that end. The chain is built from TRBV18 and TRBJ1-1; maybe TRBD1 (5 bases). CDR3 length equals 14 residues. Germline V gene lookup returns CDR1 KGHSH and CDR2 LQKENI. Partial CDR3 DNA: TGTGCCAGCTCCCAACCCCCCCCGCAGGGTACA. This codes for CASSQPPPQGT. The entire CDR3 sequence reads CASSQPPPQGTAFF. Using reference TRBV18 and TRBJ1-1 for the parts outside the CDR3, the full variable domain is NAGVMQNPRHLVRRRGQEARLRCSPMKGHSHVYWYRQLPEEGLKFMVYLQKENIIDESGMPKERFSAEFPKEGPSILRIQQVVRGDSAAYFCASSQPPPQGTAFFGQGTRLTVV.

The CDR3 DNA, read in part, is TGCGCCAGCAGTCTCTCCCGTAAGGGGGAGGGTGCAACTAATGAAAAG. It yields the protein CASSLSRKGEGATNEK. The entire CDR3 reads CASSLSRKGEGATNEKLFF. This chain links TRBV23-1 with TRBJ2-2; TRBD2 might be the D (7 bases). Read sequence stops 3 residues before the CDR3 end, and the germline J gene provides the missing end. TRBV23-1 is an ORF, with its function uncertain. This CDR3 region has 19 residues.

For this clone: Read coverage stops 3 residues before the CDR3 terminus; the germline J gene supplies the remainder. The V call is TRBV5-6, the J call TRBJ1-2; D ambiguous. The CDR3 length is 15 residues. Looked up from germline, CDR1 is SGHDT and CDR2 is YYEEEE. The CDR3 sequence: CASSLAASTVGGYTF. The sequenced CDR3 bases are TGTGCCAGCAGCTTGGCCGCGTCGACCGTCGGGGGC.